Listed below are T cell receptor beta chains from one sample, sequenced in a study of T cell responses to AZD1222 COVID-19 vaccine. Sequencing was performed with immunoSEQ multiplex PCR; in TCRdb, only in-frame clones are kept and a portion is missing. The data hold some 150,000 clones, with roughly 92% observed a single time. The specimen was peripheral blood, collected on day 0 of AZD1222 vaccination. Receptors originate from an adult in good health. CDR3s leave out the opening cysteine and the closing phenylalanine or tryptophan.

cdr3_length v_call cdr3_aa
13 TRBV2 ASSEDYSSYNEQF
13 TRBV28 ASSLEGRGRTEAF
13 TRBV6-5 ASRGTSGSTDTQY
12 TRBV7-8 ASSHRTGRGEQY
12 TRBV5-1 ASSSRSPNTEAF
17 TRBV5-6 ASSSYSGTGGVRTGELF
12 TRBV5-4 ASSPGDTKETQY
14 TRBV5-6 ASSETGGAAKNIQY
13 TRBV21-1 ASTPLAGGPYEQY
12 TRBV3-1/TRBV3-2 ASSQLAGGGGYT
12 TRBV2 ASRVTSGRDEQF
12 TRBV19 ASSFGTDNTEAF
12 TRBV5-1 ASRLLGTTTEAF
11 TRBV11-3 ASSLGWNTEAF
11 TRBV5-1 ASSWNIDTEAF
12 TRBV7-9 ASSLAAEEDTQY
11 TRBV6-5 ASNRAREETQY
11 TRBV5-1 ASSLGAGREQY
12 TRBV19 ASSGSISTDTQY
13 TRBV6-1 ASSDTGQGDTEAF
12 TRBV19 ASHKGTDNQPQH
12 TRBV5-1 ASSLIGGAYEQY
14 TRBV2 ASRRAGTGEGTEAF
11 TRBV28 ASSLGGPYGYT
15 TRBV18 ASSRALAGDGTDTQY
9 TRBV12-3/TRBV12-4 ASRLDYGYT
11 TRBV15 ATSRGGAVEQY
12 TRBV6-5 ASSYGRGHGGYT
14 TRBV3-1/TRBV3-2 ASSQDRTSGSYEQF